The source of this T cell receptor (beta chain) is a study of blood T cell repertoires in COVID-19. At the level of the study: Spain, Italy and the United States supplied samples that represented acute and convalescent COVID-19. The analysed material was cDNA or gDNA that came from T cells, B-cell-depleted T cells, or PBMCs.

As handled by the study authors: Amplification with reference gene primers provided the estimates of nucleated cell counts. The protocol was immunoSEQ multiplex PCR, while the TCRdb copy is restricted to in-frame clones and leaves out a portion. That table furnishes V, J and clone size, whereas the DNA furnished D and trimming. The data show roughly 24,000 clones, approximately 91% seen once. The CDR3 is 12 amino acids. With 5 bases removed from V and 2 bases from J, the gap between germline ends came to 7 bases. CDR1 is SQVTM and CDR2 is ANQGSEA in the germline V gene. Those enrolled in Seattle joined during active infection and were followed longitudinally afterward.

The specimen sequenced was peripheral blood. This clonotype originated in a man aged 65 to 85 with COVID-19, enrolled during active disease. This chain connects TRBV29-1 to TRBJ2-1, with D possibly matching TRBD1 (6 bases). In DNA form, the CDR3 reads TGCAGCGTTTGGGACACCTACAATGAGCAGTTCTTC. Its translation: CSVWDTYNEQFF.